One sample yielded the 25 T cell receptor beta chains listed below, sequenced in a study of T cells in Graves' hyperthyroidism and ophthalmopathy. Amplification targeted TCR beta CDR3 regions from RNA transcripts. A first-round RT-PCR of the TCR CDR3 used the HTBI primer set. TCRdb redid the calling of the multiplex PCR reads with MiXCR, one entry per CDR3 protein. This sample yields about 290,000 distinct CDR3 sequences, of which about 14% are seen a single time; about 8% belongs to the top ten. Sequencing used blood. Every receptor here comes from a woman in her twenties or thirties with Graves' hyperthyroidism that later progressed to Graves' ophthalmopathy.

This clonotype has a count of ten or more. The chain combines TRBV5-5 with TRBJ2-5, with D maybe TRBD1 (6 bases). Germline-derived CDR1 and CDR2 are SGHKS and YYEKEE (reference sequence). This CDR3 comprises 14 residues. The ends were cut back, 1 base at V and 4 bases at J, with 11 bases in the middle. The CDR3 here is CASSLSQGRETQYF. The CDR3 DNA reads TGTGCCAGCAGCTTGTCACAGGGAAGAGAGACCCAGTACTTC.

This clonotype was recorded at least ten times. This chain joins TRBV7-9 and TRBJ2-2; D is unresolved. The V end was cut by 0 bases, the J end by 0 bases, with 11 bases between. Germline CDR1 SEHNR, CDR2 FQNEAQ (reference sequence). The CDR3 contains 17 residues. CDR3: CASSLAQRSANTGELFF. Here the CDR3 DNA reads TGTGCCAGCAGCTTAGCGCAGCGCAGCGCGAACACCGGGGAGCTGTTTTTT.

This clonotype came up a few times. V and J are TRBV14 and TRBJ2-1; 7 bases are a match to TRBD1. CDR3 size: 15 residues. Germline CDR1 reads SGHDN; CDR2 reads FVKESK. Trimming at V came to 3 bases and at J to 3 bases, leaving 5 bases not matched to a gene. The CDR3 sequence is CASSQRTGNYNEQFF. CDR3 nucleotide sequence: TGTGCCAGCAGCCAGCGGACAGGTAACTACAATGAGCAGTTCTTC.

This clonotype showed up many times. The chain combines TRBV13 with TRBJ2-1, with D unclear. Trimming pared 0 bases from V and 9 bases from J, leaving 3 bases between. Germline V gives CDR1 PRHDT, CDR2 FYEKMQ (reference sequence). CDR3 length: 11 amino acids. The CDR3 region has the DNA TGTGCCAGCAGCTTAGGCGTTGAGCAGTTCTTC. This translates into CASSLGVEQFF.

This clonotype was seen more than once but under ten times. The gene calls are TRBV9 and TRBJ2-2, with D maybe TRBD2 (5 bases). Germline V lookup: CDR1 SGDLS, CDR2 YYNGEE. The V end lost 6 bases, the J end lost 5 bases, and 11 bases lay between the germline ends. The CDR3 is 13 amino acids. The CDR3, as DNA: TGTGCCAGCAACAGCGCGGGTACCGGGGAGCTGTTTTTT. Its translation: CASNSAGTGELFF. The full variable domain, completed using reference TRBV9 and TRBJ2-2, is DSGVTQTPKHLITATGQRVTLRCSPRSGDLSVYWYQQSLDQGLQFLIQYYNGEERAKGNILERFSAQQFPDLHSELNLSSLELGDSALYFCASNSAGTGELFFGEGSRLTVL.

This clonotype was observed many times. The chain couples TRBV28 to TRBJ2-1; D is undetermined. The germline CDR1 and CDR2 sequences are MDHEN and SYDVKM. Trimming took 7 bases from V and 9 from J, leaving 19 bases between them. The CDR3 covers 14 residues. CDR3 sequence reads: CASIGQTPRGEQFF. The CDR3 DNA reads as TGTGCCAGCATAGGGCAGACCCCACGCGGTGAGCAGTTCTTC.

In this sample, this clonotype turned up many times. V and J are TRBV9 and TRBJ2-7, with 9 bases matching TRBD2. Germline CDR1 is SGDLS and CDR2 is YYNGEE. V shed 3 bases and J 4 bases; nucleotides not matched to a gene: 5. The CDR3 runs 14 residues. The DNA for the CDR3 is TGTGCCAGCAGCGCTAGCGGGACGTGGTACGAGCAGTACTTC. Translated, it gives CASSASGTWYEQYF.

In the case of this clonotype: This may be a read error, as it is one base from a much larger clone. The conserved phenylalanine or tryptophan is not found at the CDR3 terminus, so this likely reflects a read error. This sequence joins TRBV5-4 and TRBJ2-3; D unclear. CDR1 and CDR2 from the germline V gene are SGHNT and YYREEE (reference sequence). The length of the CDR3 is 15 residues. Trimming stripped 4 bases from V and 3 bases from J, with 15 bases between. CDR3 DNA sequence: TGTGCCAGCAGCGTAGAGGCATCAAGGACAGATACGCAGTATTCT. Its protein product is CASSVEASRTDTQYS.

This chain uses TRBV6-2 or TRBV6-3 with TRBJ2-5; D gene unclear. Germline CDR1 is MNHEY and CDR2 is SVGEGT. V was clipped by 7 bases and J by 7 bases, with 13 bases between them. The CDR3 contains 12 residues. The CDR3 protein is CASNDLKWTQYF. The CDR3 DNA reads as TGTGCCAGCAACGACCTAAAGTGGACCCAGTACTTC.

This clonotype was recorded at least ten times. Relative to the germline gene, one junction end is altered; a read error may explain this. The chain couples TRBV20-1 to TRBJ1-5; possible D gene TRBD1, 5 bases. The CDR3 sequence is 16 residues long. CDR1 DFQATT and CDR2 SNEGSKA come from the germline V gene (reference sequence). CDR3 nucleotide sequence: TGCAGTGCTCGAGACACCGGAGGGGCTAGCAATCAGCCCCAGCATTTT. This encodes CSARDTGGASNQPQHF.

V is TRBV3-1 and J is TRBJ1-1; possibly TRBD1 for D (5 bases). Per the germline V gene, CDR1 is LGHDT and CDR2 is YNNKEL (reference sequence). This CDR3 contains 15 residues. V lost 3 bases to trimming and J lost 2 bases, with 13 bases between them. The CDR3 nucleotides are TGTGCCAGCAGCCACCCCCCGGGGGGAAACACTGAAGCTTTCTTT. This codes for CASSHPPGGNTEAFF. The whole variable domain, filled in from reference TRBV3-1 and TRBJ1-1, reads DTAVSQTPKYLVTQMGNDKSIKCEQNLGHDTMYWYKQDSKKFLKIMFSYNNKELIINETVPNRFSPKSPDKAHLNLHINSLELGDSAVYFCASSHPPGGNTEAFFGQGTRLTVV.

This clonotype was seen only a few times. This rearrangement joins TRBV19 to TRBJ1-2; 8 bases fit TRBD1. CDR1 and CDR2 (germline): LNHDA, SQIVND (reference sequence). V was clipped by 6 bases and J by 2 bases; unmatched bases: 5. CDR3 length: 14 amino acids. CDR3 nucleotides: TGTGCCAGTAGACGGACAGGGATAAACTATGGCTACACCTTC. It translates to CASRRTGINYGYTF.

This clonotype was detected ten times or more. The V and J genes are TRBV18 and TRBJ2-5; 7 nucleotides align to TRBD2. The CDR3 runs to 15 residues. Trimming cost V 2 bases and J 4 bases; bases outside gene matches: 7. Germline V gene lookup returns CDR1 KGHSH and CDR2 LQKENI. CDR3 residues: CASSPSSGIGETQYF. Here the CDR3 DNA reads TGTGCCAGCTCACCATCCAGCGGGATTGGAGAGACCCAGTACTTC.

The CDR3 is CASSIAESTEAFF. CDR3 DNA sequence: TGTGCCAGTAGTATAGCGGAAAGCACTGAAGCTTTCTTT. The chain carries TRBV19 and TRBJ1-1; unclear D gene. CDR1 is LNHDA and CDR2 is SQIVND in the germline V gene (reference sequence). Trimming took off 1 base at V and 4 bases at J, with 7 bases between the two ends. This CDR3 spans 13 amino acids.

This clonotype has a count of ten or more. The V gene is TRBV6-1, the J gene TRBJ1-5; TRBD1 might be the D (5 bases). Germline V gene sequence: CDR1 MNHNS, CDR2 SASEGT. Trimming removed 6 bases at V and 3 bases at J, with 12 bases between. The CDR3 is made up of 14 amino acids. The CDR3 region is CASRPQGYNQPQHF. DNA for the CDR3: TGTGCCAGCAGGCCGCAGGGATACAATCAGCCCCAGCATTTT.

This clonotype was counted at least ten times. The chain links TRBV7-8 to TRBJ1-2; D unresolved. The V end lost 3 bases, the J end lost 5 bases, and 22 bases lay between the germline ends. This CDR3 has 17 residues. Germline V gives CDR1 SGHVS, CDR2 FQNEAQ. CDR3 in amino acids: CASSLEVRAESAYGYTF. CDR3 sequence (DNA): TGTGCCAGCAGCTTGGAAGTTAGGGCGGAATCAGCGTATGGCTACACCTTC.

This sequence joins TRBV6-2 or TRBV6-3 and TRBJ2-2, with D possibly called TRBD1 or TRBD2 (5 bases each). Per germline, CDR1 MNHEY and CDR2 SVGEGT. CDR3 size: 17 residues. V lost 5 bases to trimming and J lost 3 bases, with 19 bases between them. CDR3 protein: CASSGAPGTSDTGELFF. Here the CDR3 DNA reads TGTGCCAGCAGTGGGGCCCCTGGGACGTCGGACACCGGGGAGCTGTTTTTT.

In this sample, this clonotype turned up many times. The rearrangement links TRBV6-2 or TRBV6-3 to TRBJ1-6, with a possible D match to TRBD1 (5 bases). CDR3 length equals 14 residues. CDR1 and CDR2 (germline): MNHEY, SVGEGT. Trimming stripped 5 bases from V and 10 bases from J, with 15 bases between. The CDR3 protein is CASSPTAGHSPLHF. In nucleotides, the CDR3 is TGTGCCAGCAGTCCCACAGCGGGGCACTCACCCCTCCACTTT.

The chain carries TRBV11-3 and TRBJ2-3; 7 bases map to TRBD2. V shed 5 bases, J shed 2 bases, and the junction held 4 bases outside the gene matches. CDR1 SGHNT and CDR2 YENEEA come from the germline V gene. CDR3 length: 14 residues. The CDR3 here is CASSRGGPTDTQYF. In DNA form, the CDR3 reads TGTGCCAGCAGCCGCGGGGGACCCACAGATACGCAGTATTTT.

This clonotype has a count of ten or more. The V gene is TRBV7-6, the J gene TRBJ2-1; possible D gene TRBD2, 6 bases. CDR1 and CDR2 from the germline V gene are SGHVS and FNYEAQ. There are 16 residues in the CDR3. V was clipped by 5 bases and J by 4 bases, with 18 bases between them. CDR3 protein: CASSLPPREGYNEQFF. The CDR3 region has the DNA TGTGCCAGCAGCCTACCCCCGCGGGAAGGTTACAATGAGCAGTTCTTC.

In this sample, this clonotype turned up many times. The chain couples TRBV5-1 to TRBJ1-5, with D maybe TRBD1 (6 bases). In germline, CDR1 is SGHRS, CDR2 YFSETQ. The length of the CDR3 is 15 residues. The germline V and J ends were trimmed by 0 bases and 11 bases, with 18 bases remaining between them. CDR3 nucleotides: TGCGCCAGCAGCTTGGGGCCGGGACACGGGAAGTCCCAGCATTTT. This codes for CASSLGPGHGKSQHF.

This clonotype was seen repeatedly, ten times or more. This rearrangement joins TRBV12-3 or TRBV12-4 to TRBJ1-2; 8 positions match TRBD1. The CDR3 is 12 amino acids. The J segment lost 4 bases and the V segment lost 5 bases, leaving 0 bases of the junction unmatched. The CDR3: CASSTGGYGYTF. CDR3 nucleotides: TGTGCCAGCAGTACAGGGGGCTATGGCTACACCTTC.

This clonotype was detected ten times or more. This chain connects TRBV27 to TRBJ2-7; a weak D match, TRBD2 (5 bases). Germline-derived CDR1 and CDR2 are MNHEY and SMNVEV (reference sequence). The V and J ends lost 1 base and 2 bases respectively, with 15 bases between them. There are 16 residues in the CDR3. This chain's CDR3 is CASSLFPKGLTYEQYF. CDR3 nucleotides: TGTGCCAGCAGTTTATTCCCGAAAGGACTGACCTACGAGCAGTACTTC.

This clonotype came up a few times. V and J are TRBV20-1 and TRBJ2-2, with D uncertain. Germline V gene data show CDR1 as DFQATT and CDR2 as SNEGSKA (reference sequence). This CDR3 comprises 13 residues. V lost 6 bases to trimming and J lost 0 bases, with 8 bases between them. The CDR3 DNA is TGCAGTGCCGGCAAGCCGAACACCGGGGAGCTGTTTTTT. Its protein is CSAGKPNTGELFF.

This clonotype was counted ten times or more. The V gene is TRBV5-1, the J gene TRBJ2-3, with D possibly TRBD1 on 5 matching bases. V lost 3 bases, J lost 6 bases, and 17 bases lay in between. The CDR3 is made up of 15 amino acids. Germline CDR1 SGHRS, CDR2 YFSETQ. The chain's CDR3 is CASSWEGNKGDTQYF. CDR3 in DNA: TGCGCCAGCAGCTGGGAAGGTAACAAGGGGGATACGCAGTATTTT.